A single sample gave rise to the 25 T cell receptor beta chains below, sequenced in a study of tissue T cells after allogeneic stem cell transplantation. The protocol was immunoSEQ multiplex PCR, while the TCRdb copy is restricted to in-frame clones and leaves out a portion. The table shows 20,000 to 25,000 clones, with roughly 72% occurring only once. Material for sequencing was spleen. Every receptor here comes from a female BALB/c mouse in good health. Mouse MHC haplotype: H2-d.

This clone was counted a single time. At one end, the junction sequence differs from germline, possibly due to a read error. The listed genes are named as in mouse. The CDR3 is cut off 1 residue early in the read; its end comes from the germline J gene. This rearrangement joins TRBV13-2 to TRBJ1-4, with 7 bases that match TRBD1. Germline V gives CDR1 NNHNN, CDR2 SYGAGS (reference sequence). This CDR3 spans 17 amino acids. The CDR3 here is CASSDALTGRTNERLFF. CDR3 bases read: TGTGCCAGCAGTGATGCCCTGACAGGGAGGACCAACGAAAGATTATTT.

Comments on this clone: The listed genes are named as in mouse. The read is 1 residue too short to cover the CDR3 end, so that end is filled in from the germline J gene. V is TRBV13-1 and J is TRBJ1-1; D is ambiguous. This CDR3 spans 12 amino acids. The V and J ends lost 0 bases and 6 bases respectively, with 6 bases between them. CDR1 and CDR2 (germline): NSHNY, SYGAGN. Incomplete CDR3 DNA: TGTGCCAGCAGTGATGCCGGGCCAGAAGTCTTC. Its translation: CASSDAGPEVF. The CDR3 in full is CASSDAGPEVFF.

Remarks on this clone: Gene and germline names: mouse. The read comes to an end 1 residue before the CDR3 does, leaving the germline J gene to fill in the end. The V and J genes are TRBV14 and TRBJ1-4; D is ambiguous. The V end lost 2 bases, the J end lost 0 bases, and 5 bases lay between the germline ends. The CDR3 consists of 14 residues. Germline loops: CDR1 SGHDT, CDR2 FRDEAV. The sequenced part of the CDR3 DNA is TGTGCCAGCAGTTTACAGTTTTCCAACGAAAGATTATTT. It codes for CASSLQFSNERLF. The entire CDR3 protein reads CASSLQFSNERLFF.

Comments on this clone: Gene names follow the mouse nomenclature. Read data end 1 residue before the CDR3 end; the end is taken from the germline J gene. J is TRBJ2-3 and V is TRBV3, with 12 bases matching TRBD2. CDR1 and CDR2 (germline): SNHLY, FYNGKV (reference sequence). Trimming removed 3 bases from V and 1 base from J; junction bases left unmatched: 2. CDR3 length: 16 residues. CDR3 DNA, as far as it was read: TGTGCCAGCAGCTTCGACTGGGGGGGCGGTGCAGAAACGCTGTAT. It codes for CASSFDWGGGAETLY. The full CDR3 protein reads CASSFDWGGGAETLYF.

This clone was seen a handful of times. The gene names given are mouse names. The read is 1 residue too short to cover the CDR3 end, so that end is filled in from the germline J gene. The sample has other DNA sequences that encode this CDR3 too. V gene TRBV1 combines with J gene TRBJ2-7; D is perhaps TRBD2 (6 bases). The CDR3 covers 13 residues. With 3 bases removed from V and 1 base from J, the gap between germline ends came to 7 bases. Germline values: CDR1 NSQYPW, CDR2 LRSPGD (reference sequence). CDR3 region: CTCSAGGSYEQYF. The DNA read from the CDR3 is TGCACCTGCAGTGCTGGGGGATCCTATGAACAGTAC.

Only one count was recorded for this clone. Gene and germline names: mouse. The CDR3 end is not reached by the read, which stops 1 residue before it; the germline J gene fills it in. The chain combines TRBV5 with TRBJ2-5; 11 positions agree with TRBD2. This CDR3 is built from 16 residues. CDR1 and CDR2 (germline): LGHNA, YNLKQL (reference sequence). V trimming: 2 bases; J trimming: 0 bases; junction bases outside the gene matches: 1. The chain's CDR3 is CASSQRDWGNQDTQYF. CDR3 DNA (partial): TGTGCCAGCAGCCAAAGGGACTGGGGGAACCAAGACACCCAGTAC.

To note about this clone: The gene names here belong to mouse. The part of the CDR3 DNA that was read is TGTGCTAGCTGGACAGGGAACTCCGACTACACC. As protein: CASWTGNSDYT. The entire CDR3 protein reads CASWTGNSDYTF. The rearrangement joins TRBV29 to TRBJ1-2, with 8 nucleotides matching TRBD1. The CDR3 end lies 1 residue beyond the end of the read and is filled in from the germline J gene. The CDR3 loop spans 12 amino acids. The ends lost 8 bases at V and 2 bases at J; junction bases unmatched: 1. The V gene's germline CDR1 is MSHET and CDR2 SYDVDS.

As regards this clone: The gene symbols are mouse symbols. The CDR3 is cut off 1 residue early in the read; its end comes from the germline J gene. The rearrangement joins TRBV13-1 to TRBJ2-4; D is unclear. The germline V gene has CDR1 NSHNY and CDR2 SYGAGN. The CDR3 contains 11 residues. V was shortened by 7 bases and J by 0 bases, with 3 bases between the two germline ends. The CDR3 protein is CASASQNTLYF. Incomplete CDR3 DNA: TGTGCCAGCGCTAGTCAAAACACCTTGTAC.

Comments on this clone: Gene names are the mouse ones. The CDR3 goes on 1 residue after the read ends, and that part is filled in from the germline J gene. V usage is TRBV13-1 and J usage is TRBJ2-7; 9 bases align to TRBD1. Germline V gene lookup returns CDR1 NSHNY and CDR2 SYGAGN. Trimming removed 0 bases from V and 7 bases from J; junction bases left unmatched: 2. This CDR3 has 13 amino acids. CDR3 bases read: TGTGCCAGCAGTGATGGGACAGGGGAGGAACAGTAC. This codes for CASSDGTGEEQY. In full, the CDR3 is CASSDGTGEEQYF.

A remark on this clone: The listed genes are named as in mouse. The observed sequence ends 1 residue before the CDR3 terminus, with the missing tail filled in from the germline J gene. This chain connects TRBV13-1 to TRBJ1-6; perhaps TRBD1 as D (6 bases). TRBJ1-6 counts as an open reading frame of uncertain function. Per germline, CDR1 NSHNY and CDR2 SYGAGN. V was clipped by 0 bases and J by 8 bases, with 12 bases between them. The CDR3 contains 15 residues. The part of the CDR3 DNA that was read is TGTGCCAGCAGTGATGCGAGGGGGAGGGATTCGCCCCTCTAC. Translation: CASSDARGRDSPLY. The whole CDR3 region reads CASSDARGRDSPLYF.

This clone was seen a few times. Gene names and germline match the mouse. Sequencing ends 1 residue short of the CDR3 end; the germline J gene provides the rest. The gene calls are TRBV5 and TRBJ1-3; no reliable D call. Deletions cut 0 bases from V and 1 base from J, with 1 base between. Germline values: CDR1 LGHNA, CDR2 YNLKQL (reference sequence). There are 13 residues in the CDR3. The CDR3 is CASSQESGNTLYF. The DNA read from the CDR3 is TGTGCCAGCAGCCAAGAGTCTGGAAATACGCTCTAT.

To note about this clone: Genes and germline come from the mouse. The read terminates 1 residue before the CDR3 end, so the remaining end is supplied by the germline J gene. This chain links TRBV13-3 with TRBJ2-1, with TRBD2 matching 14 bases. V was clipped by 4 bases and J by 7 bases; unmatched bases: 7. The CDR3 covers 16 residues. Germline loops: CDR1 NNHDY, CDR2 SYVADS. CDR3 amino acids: CASSPGLGGRGAEQFF. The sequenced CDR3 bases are TGTGCCAGCAGTCCGGGACTGGGGGGGCGCGGAGCTGAGCAGTTC.

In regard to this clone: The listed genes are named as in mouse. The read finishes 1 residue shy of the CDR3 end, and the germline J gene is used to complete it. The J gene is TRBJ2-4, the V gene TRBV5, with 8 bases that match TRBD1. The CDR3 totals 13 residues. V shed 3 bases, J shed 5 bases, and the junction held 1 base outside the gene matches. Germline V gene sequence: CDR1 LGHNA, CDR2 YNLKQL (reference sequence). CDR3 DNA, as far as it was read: TGTGCCAGCAGCCACGGACAGGGAAACACCTTGTAC. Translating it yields CASSHGQGNTLY. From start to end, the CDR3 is CASSHGQGNTLYF.

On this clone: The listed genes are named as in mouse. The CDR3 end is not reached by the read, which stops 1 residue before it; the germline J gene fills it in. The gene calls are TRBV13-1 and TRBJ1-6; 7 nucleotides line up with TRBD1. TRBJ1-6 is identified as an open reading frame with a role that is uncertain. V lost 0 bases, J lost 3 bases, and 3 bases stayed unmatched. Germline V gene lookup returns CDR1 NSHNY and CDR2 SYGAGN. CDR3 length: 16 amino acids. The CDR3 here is CASSDDRGSYNSPLYF. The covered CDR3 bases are TGTGCCAGCAGTGATGACAGGGGAAGCTATAATTCGCCCCTCTAC.

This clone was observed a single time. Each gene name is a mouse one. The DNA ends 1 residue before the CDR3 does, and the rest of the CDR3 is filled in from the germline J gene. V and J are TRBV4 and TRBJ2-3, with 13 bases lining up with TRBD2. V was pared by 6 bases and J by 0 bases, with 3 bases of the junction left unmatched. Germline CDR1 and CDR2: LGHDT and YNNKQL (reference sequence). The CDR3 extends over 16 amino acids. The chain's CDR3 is CASRRTGGASAETLYF. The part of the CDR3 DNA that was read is TGTGCCAGCAGAAGGACTGGGGGGGCTAGTGCAGAAACGCTGTAT.

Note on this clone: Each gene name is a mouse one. The sequenced part of the CDR3 DNA is TGTAGTTCTAGGGCCGGGACTGGGGGATATGAACAGTAC. Translating gives CSSRAGTGGYEQY. The complete CDR3 protein is CSSRAGTGGYEQYF. The chain recombines TRBV30 with TRBJ2-7; 11 nucleotides line up with TRBD2. The observed sequence ends 1 residue before the CDR3 terminus, with the missing tail filled in from the germline J gene. The length of the CDR3 is 14 residues. CDR1 and CDR2 from the germline V gene are SQVVS and ANEGSEA. Trimming removed 3 bases from V and 4 bases from J; junction bases left unmatched: 5.

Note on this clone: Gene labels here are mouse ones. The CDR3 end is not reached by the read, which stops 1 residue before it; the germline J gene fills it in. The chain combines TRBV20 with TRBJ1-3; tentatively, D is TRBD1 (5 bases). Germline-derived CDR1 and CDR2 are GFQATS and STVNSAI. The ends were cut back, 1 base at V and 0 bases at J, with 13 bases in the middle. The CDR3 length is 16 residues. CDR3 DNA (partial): TGTGGTGCTAGGGTAGGGGCAGGGTCTTCTGGAAATACGCTCTAT. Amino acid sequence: CGARVGAGSSGNTLY. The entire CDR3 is CGARVGAGSSGNTLYF.

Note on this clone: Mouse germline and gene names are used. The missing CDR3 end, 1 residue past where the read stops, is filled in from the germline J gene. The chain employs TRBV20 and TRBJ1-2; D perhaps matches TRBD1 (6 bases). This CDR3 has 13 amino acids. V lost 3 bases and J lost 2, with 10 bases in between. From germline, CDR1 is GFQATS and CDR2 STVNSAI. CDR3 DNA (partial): TGTGGTGCTAGAGAGCAGGGGAACTCCGACTACACC. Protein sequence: CGAREQGNSDYT. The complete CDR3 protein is CGAREQGNSDYTF. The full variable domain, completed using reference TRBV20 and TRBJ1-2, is GALVYQYPRRTICKSGTSMRMECQAVGFQATSVAWYRQSPQKTFELIALSTVNSAIKYEQNFTQEKFPISHPNLSFSSMTVLNAYLEDRGLYLCGAREQGNSDYTFGSGTRLLVI.

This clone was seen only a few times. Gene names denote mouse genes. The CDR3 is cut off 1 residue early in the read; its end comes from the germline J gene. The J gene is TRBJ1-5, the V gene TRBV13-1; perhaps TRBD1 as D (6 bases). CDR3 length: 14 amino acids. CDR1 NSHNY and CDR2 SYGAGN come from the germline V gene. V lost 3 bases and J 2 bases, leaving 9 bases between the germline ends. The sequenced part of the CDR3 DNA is TGTGCCAGCAGTGGCGGGACATACAACCAGGCTCCGCTT. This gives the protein CASSGGTYNQAPL. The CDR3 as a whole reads CASSGGTYNQAPLF.

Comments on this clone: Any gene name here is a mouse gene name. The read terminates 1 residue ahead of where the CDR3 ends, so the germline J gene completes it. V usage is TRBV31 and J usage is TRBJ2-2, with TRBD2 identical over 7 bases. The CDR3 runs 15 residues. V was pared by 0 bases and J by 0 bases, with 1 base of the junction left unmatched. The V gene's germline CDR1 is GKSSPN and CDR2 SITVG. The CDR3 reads CAWSLGGANTGQLYF. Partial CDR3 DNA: TGTGCCTGGAGTCTGGGGGGGGCAAACACCGGGCAGCTCTAC. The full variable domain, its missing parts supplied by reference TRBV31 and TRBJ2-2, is AQTIHQWPVAEIKAVGSPLSLGCTIKGKSSPNLYWYWQATGGTLQQLFYSITVGQVESVVQLNLSASRPKDDQFILSTEKLLLSHSGFYLCAWSLGGANTGQLYFGEGSKLTVL.

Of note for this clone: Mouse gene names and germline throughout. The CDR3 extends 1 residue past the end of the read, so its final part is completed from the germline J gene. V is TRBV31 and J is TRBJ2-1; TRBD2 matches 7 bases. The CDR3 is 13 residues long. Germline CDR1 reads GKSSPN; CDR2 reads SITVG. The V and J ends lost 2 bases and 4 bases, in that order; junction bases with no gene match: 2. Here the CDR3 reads CAWSGGGYAEQFF. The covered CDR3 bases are TGTGCCTGGAGTGGGGGGGGGTATGCTGAGCAGTTC.

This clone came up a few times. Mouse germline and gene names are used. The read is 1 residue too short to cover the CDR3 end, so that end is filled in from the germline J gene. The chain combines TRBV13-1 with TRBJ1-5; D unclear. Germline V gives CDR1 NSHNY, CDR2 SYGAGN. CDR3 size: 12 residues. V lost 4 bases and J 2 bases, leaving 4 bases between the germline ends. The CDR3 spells CASSRDNQAPLF. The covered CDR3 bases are TGTGCCAGCAGTCGGGACAACCAGGCTCCGCTT. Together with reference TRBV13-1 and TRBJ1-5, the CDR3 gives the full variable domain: EAAVTQSPRNKVTVTGGNVTLSCRQTNSHNYMYWYRQDTGHGLRLIHYSYGAGNLRIGDVPDGYKATRTTQEDFFLLLELASPSQTSLYFCASSRDNQAPLFGEGTRLSVL.

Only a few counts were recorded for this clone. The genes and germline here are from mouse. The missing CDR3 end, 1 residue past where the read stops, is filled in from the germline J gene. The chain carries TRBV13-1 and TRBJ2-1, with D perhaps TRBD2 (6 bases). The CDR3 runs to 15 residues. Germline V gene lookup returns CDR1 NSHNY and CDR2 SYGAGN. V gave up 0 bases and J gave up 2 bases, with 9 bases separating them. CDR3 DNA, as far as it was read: TGTGCCAGCAGTGATGTTGGGGGTTACTATGCTGAGCAGTTC. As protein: CASSDVGGYYAEQF. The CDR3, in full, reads CASSDVGGYYAEQFF.

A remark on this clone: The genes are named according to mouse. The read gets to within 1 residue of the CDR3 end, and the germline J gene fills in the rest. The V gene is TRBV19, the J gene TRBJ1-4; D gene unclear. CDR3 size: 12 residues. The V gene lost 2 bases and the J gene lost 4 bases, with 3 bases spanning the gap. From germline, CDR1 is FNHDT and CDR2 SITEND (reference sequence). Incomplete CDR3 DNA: TGTGCCAGCAGTATCGGCAACGAAAGATTATTT. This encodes CASSIGNERLF. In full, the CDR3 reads CASSIGNERLFF.

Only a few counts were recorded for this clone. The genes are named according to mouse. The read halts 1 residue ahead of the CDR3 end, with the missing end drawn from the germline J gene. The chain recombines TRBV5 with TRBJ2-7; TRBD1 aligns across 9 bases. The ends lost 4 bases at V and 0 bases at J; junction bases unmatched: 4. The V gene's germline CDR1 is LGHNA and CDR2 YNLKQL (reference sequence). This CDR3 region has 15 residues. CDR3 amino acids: CASSLDRGSSYEQYF. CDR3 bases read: TGTGCCAGCAGCCTCGACAGGGGGAGCTCCTATGAACAGTAC.